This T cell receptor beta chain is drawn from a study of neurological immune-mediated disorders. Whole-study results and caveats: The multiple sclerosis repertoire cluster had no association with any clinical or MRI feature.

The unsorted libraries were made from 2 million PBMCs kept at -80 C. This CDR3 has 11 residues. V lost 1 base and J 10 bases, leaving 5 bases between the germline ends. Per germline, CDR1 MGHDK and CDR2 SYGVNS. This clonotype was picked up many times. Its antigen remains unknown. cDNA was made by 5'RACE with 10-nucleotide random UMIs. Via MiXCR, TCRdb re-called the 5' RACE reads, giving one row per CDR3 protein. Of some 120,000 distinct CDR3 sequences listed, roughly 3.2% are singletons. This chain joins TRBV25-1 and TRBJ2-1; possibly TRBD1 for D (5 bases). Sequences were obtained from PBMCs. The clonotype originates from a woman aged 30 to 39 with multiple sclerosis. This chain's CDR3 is CASSESGEQFF. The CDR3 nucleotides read TGTGCCAGCAGTGAATCAGGGGAGCAGTTCTTC.